This entry describes one TCR beta chain. The target antigen is unknown. The sample originates from a study of T cell clones after liver transplantation. Study-wide context: HCV positivity affected three of eight recipients; the rest lacked autoimmune or viral indications. Subjects received no induction therapy and standard immunosuppression until randomization at 12-24 months post-transplant. At least one year of complete immunosuppression withdrawal without enzymes over twice normal defined tolerance. Study outcomes and limitations: In two subjects, few donor cells limited the measurable donor-reactive repertoire.

The ends were cut back, 3 bases at V and 1 base at J, with 12 bases in the middle. The CDR3 is 16 residues long. From germline, CDR1 is MNHNS and CDR2 SASEGT. Repertoires were generated with immunoSEQ multiplex PCR, while TCRdb's copy carries only in-frame clones and drops some. The sample gives under 90,000 clones, 80% of which show up once; 0.45% to 0.65% is in the top ten. The sequenced sample was CD4+ T cells from blood, obtained before liver transplant. V and J are TRBV6-1 and TRBJ1-4; D possibly corresponds to TRBD1 (5 bases). The TCR was taken from a human donor who received a liver transplant. CDR3 DNA sequence: TGTGCCAGCAGTGAGAAAAGAAGGGGAACTAATGAAAAACTGTTTTTT. Protein: CASSEKRRGTNEKLFF.